A single sample gave rise to the 23 T cell receptor beta chains below, sequenced in a study of T-cell reconstitution after alpha-beta-depleted transplantation in children. Unique molecular identifiers were incorporated into the prepared TCRbeta library. TCRdb recomputed calls from the PCR reads with MiXCR, one row per CDR3 protein. The sample yields 700,000 to 950,000 distinct CDR3 sequences, around 17% seen once. Specimen: PBMCs, mostly from graft donor cells, collected 360 days after TCRalphabeta/CD19-depleted stem cell transplant. The receptors originated from a male patient younger than 18 who had a stem cell transplant for acute lymphoblastic leukemia, so the T cells may come from the graft donor.

The chain links TRBV12-3 or TRBV12-4 to TRBJ2-7, with D possibly TRBD2 on 6 matching bases. V was cut by 5 bases and J by 0 bases, with 14 bases left in between. There are 15 residues in the CDR3. CDR3 DNA sequence: TGTGCCAGCAGTCACTCTAGCGCTCGCTCCTACGAGCAGTACTTC. It encodes CASSHSSARSYEQYF.

This clonotype was recorded many times. The rearrangement joins TRBV5-1 to TRBJ2-7, with D perhaps TRBD1 (6 bases). V lost 4 bases, J lost 1 base, and 15 bases lay in between. This CDR3 spans 15 amino acids. The germline V gene has CDR1 SGHRS and CDR2 YFSETQ. The CDR3: CASSRRTDPSYEQYF. As DNA, the CDR3 is TGCGCCAGCAGCAGGAGGACAGACCCTTCCTACGAGCAGTACTTC.

The sample holds a few counts of this clonotype. The CDR3 DNA sequence: TGCAGTGCTAGAGGGGGCTGGAGCACTGAAGCTTTCTTT. Its protein product is CSARGGWSTEAFF. The chain carries TRBV20-1 and TRBJ1-1; a weak D match, TRBD1 (5 bases). The CDR3 runs to 13 residues. The ends were cut back, 1 base at V and 4 bases at J, with 10 bases in the middle. Germline lookup yields CDR1 DFQATT and CDR2 SNEGSKA (reference sequence).

This clonotype came up many times. V and J are TRBV29-1 and TRBJ2-7; D unclear. The CDR3 has 11 residues. V lost 1 base and J lost 3, with 4 bases in between. Germline-derived CDR1 and CDR2 are SQVTM and ANQGSEA. Written as DNA, the CDR3 is TGCAGCGTTGAAGGGGGCTACGAGCAGTACTTC. Protein sequence: CSVEGGYEQYF.

This chain connects TRBV5-6 to TRBJ2-1; D may be TRBD1 or TRBD2 (6 bases each). CDR1 and CDR2 from the germline V gene are SGHDT and YYEEEE. The CDR3 has 16 amino acids. The germline V and J ends were trimmed by 2 bases and 1 base, with 13 bases remaining between them. Written as DNA, the CDR3 is TGTGCCAGCAGCTTCATTCCGGGGGCATCCTACAATGAGCAGTTCTTC. The encoded protein is CASSFIPGASYNEQFF.

The chain combines TRBV7-8 with TRBJ2-7, with D possibly matching TRBD2 (5 bases). The germline V and J ends were trimmed by 7 bases and 3 bases, with 19 bases remaining between them. There are 15 residues in the CDR3. Germline V gene sequence: CDR1 SGHVS, CDR2 FQNEAQ. The CDR3 reads CASTLRRVRLYEQYF. Here the CDR3 DNA reads TGTGCCAGCACCCTAAGGCGGGTCCGCCTCTACGAGCAGTACTTC.

Here the CDR3 DNA reads TGCGCCAGCAGCTTGGCGGCCGGGGGGCCTCGCCTCTCTGGAAACACCATATATTTT. Translating gives CASSLAAGGPRLSGNTIYF. J is TRBJ1-3 and V is TRBV5-1; weak D call: TRBD1 (6 bases). Looked up from germline, CDR1 is SGHRS and CDR2 is YFSETQ. The CDR3 spans 19 residues. V lost 0 bases, J lost 0 bases, and 19 bases lay in between.

The V call is TRBV20-1, the J call TRBJ2-5; D remains unclear. CDR1 is DFQATT and CDR2 is SNEGSKA in the germline V gene (reference sequence). V dropped 1 base and J dropped 5 bases, with 11 bases sitting between them. The CDR3 covers 13 residues. The CDR3, as DNA: TGCAGTGCTAGAGTCGGTACCCGGGAGACCCAGTACTTC. Translated: CSARVGTRETQYF.

This clonotype has a handful of counts. The chain uses TRBV20-1 and TRBJ2-3; perhaps TRBD1 as D (6 bases). This CDR3 region has 13 residues. V was cut by 5 bases and J by 4 bases, with 13 bases left in between. From germline, CDR1 is DFQATT and CDR2 SNEGSKA (reference sequence). DNA for the CDR3: TGCAGTGCTGGAAAACAGGGTCCAGATACGCAGTATTTT. Its protein product is CSAGKQGPDTQYF.

The V call is TRBV9, the J call TRBJ2-1; possible D gene TRBD2, 5 bases. The CDR3 totals 13 residues. Germline V gene data show CDR1 as SGDLS and CDR2 as YYNGEE. Trimming took 4 bases from V and 8 from J, leaving 13 bases between them. The CDR3 nucleotides read TGTGCCAGCAGCTTACTAGTTCCCCATGAGCAGTTCTTC. It specifies CASSLLVPHEQFF.

This clonotype was detected only a few times. V gene TRBV12-3 or TRBV12-4 combines with J gene TRBJ2-2, with TRBD2 as a possible D gene (5 bases). Trimming left V 0 bases short and J 4 bases short, with 9 bases between. This CDR3 has 15 amino acids. The CDR3 loop reads CASSLAGAGTGELFF. CDR3 bases: TGTGCCAGCAGTTTAGCGGGAGCTGGCACCGGGGAGCTGTTTTTT.

CDR3 amino acids: CASSDITSQETQYF. In nucleotides, the CDR3 is TGTGCCAGCAGTGATATAACCTCCCAAGAGACCCAGTACTTC. The chain carries TRBV25-1 and TRBJ2-5; D is unresolved. Germline V lookup: CDR1 MGHDK, CDR2 SYGVNS. Trimming pared 3 bases from V and 1 base from J, leaving 9 bases between. This CDR3 comprises 14 residues.

This clonotype was observed once. The chain links TRBV29-1 to TRBJ2-3; the match to TRBD2 covers 11 bases. V shed 7 bases, J shed 10 bases, and the junction held 13 bases outside the gene matches. Germline assignment: CDR1 SQVTM and CDR2 ANQGSEA. The CDR3 sequence is 14 residues long. CDR3 sequence reads: CSGILAGGLLSQYF. The CDR3 DNA reads TGCAGCGGGATCCTAGCGGGAGGTCTCCTCTCGCAGTATTTT.

This clonotype was recorded many times. The chain links TRBV7-9 to TRBJ2-7; TRBD2 might be the D (5 bases). The germline gives CDR1 SEHNR, CDR2 FQNEAQ (reference sequence). The CDR3 runs to 14 residues. V was shortened by 8 bases and J by 0 bases, with 14 bases between the two germline ends. In DNA, the CDR3 is TGTGCCAGCTGCACAGACCGGGACTCCTACGAGCAGTACTTC. It specifies CASCTDRDSYEQYF.

This clonotype showed up many times. This chain uses TRBV29-1 with TRBJ2-7; TRBD1 aligns across 7 bases. The V gene end was trimmed by 2 bases and the J gene end by 4 bases; junction bases not matched to a gene: 2. CDR1 and CDR2 from the germline V gene are SQVTM and ANQGSEA. CDR3 length equals 12 residues. CDR3 in amino acids: CSVERTGYEQYF. The CDR3, as DNA: TGCAGCGTTGAAAGGACAGGATACGAGCAGTACTTC.

This clonotype was detected only a few times. This CDR3 reads CASSIHAVRETQYF. Written as DNA, the CDR3 is TGTGCCAGCAGCATTCATGCCGTTCGGGAGACCCAGTACTTC. The rearrangement uses TRBV11-2 and TRBJ2-5; D call uncertain. The CDR3 has 14 amino acids. CDR1 and CDR2 from the germline V gene are SGHAT and FQNNGV. Trimming cost V 5 bases and J 5 bases, with 15 bases left between them.

This clonotype was detected a few times. The V gene is TRBV5-1, the J gene TRBJ2-1, with 7 bases that match TRBD2. The CDR3 length is 16 residues. Trimming at V came to 0 bases and at J to 3 bases, leaving 6 bases not matched to a gene. Germline V lookup: CDR1 SGHRS, CDR2 YFSETQ. The CDR3 bases are TGCGCCAGCAGCTTGGACCTAGCGGCTCTCTACAATGAGCAGTTCTTC. Protein product: CASSLDLAALYNEQFF.

The rearrangement links TRBV7-6 to TRBJ2-5; D ambiguous. This CDR3 comprises 15 residues. Germline CDR1 is SGHVS and CDR2 is FNYEAQ. V dropped 5 bases and J dropped 0 bases, with 13 bases sitting between them. The CDR3 nucleotides read TGTGCCAGCAGCCTAATGACTGGTTACCAAGAGACCCAGTACTTC. The encoded protein is CASSLMTGYQETQYF.

This clonotype was recorded many times. This chain joins TRBV5-1 and TRBJ2-3, with a possible D match to TRBD2 (6 bases). The V gene lost 6 bases and the J gene lost 0 bases, with 11 bases spanning the gap. CDR1 SGHRS and CDR2 YFSETQ come from the germline V gene. The CDR3 loop spans 14 amino acids. The chain's CDR3 is CASNGLPSTDTQYF. The CDR3 DNA is TGCGCCAGCAACGGACTACCCAGCACAGATACGCAGTATTTT.

This clonotype was seen only a few times. The chain uses TRBV30 and TRBJ2-5; TRBD1 matches at 9 bases. This CDR3 has 14 amino acids. The V gene end was trimmed by 4 bases and the J gene end by 3 bases; junction bases not matched to a gene: 6. Germline V gives CDR1 GTSNPN, CDR2 SVGIG (reference sequence). CDR3 residues: CAWTGTGREETQYF. CDR3 DNA sequence: TGTGCCTGGACTGGGACAGGGAGAGAAGAGACCCAGTACTTC.

This clonotype turned up a few times. This chain links TRBV20-1 with TRBJ2-1; 10 nucleotides align to TRBD1. V shed 1 base, J shed 3 bases, and the junction held 6 bases outside the gene matches. The CDR3 contains 16 residues. The germline CDR1 and CDR2 sequences are DFQATT and SNEGSKA (reference sequence). CDR3 in amino acids: CSARAVTGGIYNEQFF. CDR3 nucleotides: TGCAGTGCTAGAGCGGTGACAGGGGGCATCTACAATGAGCAGTTCTTC.

In this sample, this clonotype turned up a few times. The V and J genes are TRBV27 and TRBJ2-7; 7 nucleotides align to TRBD2. The V gene end was trimmed by 5 bases and the J gene end by 10 bases; junction bases not matched to a gene: 11. Germline V gene data show CDR1 as MNHEY and CDR2 as SMNVEV (reference sequence). This CDR3 contains 13 residues. CDR3 sequence (DNA): TGTGCCAGCAGTCCACGGGGGGTATTGGGACAGTACTTC. Residues: CASSPRGVLGQYF.

The chain has TRBV15 and TRBJ2-1, with 9 bases fitting TRBD1. The CDR3 extends over 17 amino acids. The J segment lost 2 bases and the V segment lost 1 base, leaving 6 bases of the junction unmatched. Germline-derived CDR1 and CDR2 are LNHNV and YYDKDF (reference sequence). The CDR3 is CATSRAGDRATYNEQFF. As DNA, the CDR3 is TGTGCCACCAGCAGAGCAGGGGACAGGGCGACCTACAATGAGCAGTTCTTC. Full variable domain (rest looked up from reference TRBV15 and TRBJ2-1): DAMVIQNPRYQVTQFGKPVTLSCSQTLNHNVMYWYQQKSSQAPKLLFHYYDKDFNNEADTPDNFQSRRPNTSFCFLDIRSPGLGDTAMYLCATSRAGDRATYNEQFFGPGTRLTVL.